Below, 5 T cell receptor beta chains from the same sample are listed, as sequenced in a study of response to subunit inactivated influenza vaccine. TCRdb reprocessed the RT-PCR reads with MiXCR, giving one entry per CDR3 protein. Of 530,000 or so distinct CDR3 sequences in the sample, roughly 25% were seen once. The sequencing used CD4+ T cells sorted from PBMCs, collected roughly 5 days after vaccination. Source of these receptors: a man in his fifties or sixties who received an inactivated influenza vaccine.

In this sample, this clonotype turned up a few times. The chain uses TRBV9 and TRBJ1-4; D uncertain. The CDR3 extends over 15 amino acids. Trimming stripped 0 bases from V and 6 bases from J, with 12 bases between. Germline lookup yields CDR1 SGDLS and CDR2 YYNGEE. CDR3 nucleotide sequence: TGTGCCAGCAGCGTAGGAGGCGTGCTAGATGAAAAACTGTTTTTT. This sequence encodes CASSVGGVLDEKLFF.

The sample holds a few counts of this clonotype. The J gene is TRBJ2-1, the V gene TRBV24-1; D is undetermined. The V gene's germline CDR1 is KGHDR and CDR2 SFDVKD. CDR3 length: 13 residues. V was pared by 1 base and J by 10 bases, with 10 bases between. The CDR3 region is CATSDLSTAEQFF. The CDR3 region has the DNA TGTGCCACCAGTGATTTAAGTACAGCAGAGCAGTTCTTC.

The chain combines TRBV20-1 with TRBJ2-7, with D possibly TRBD2 on 5 matching bases. Per the germline V gene, CDR1 is DFQATT and CDR2 is SNEGSKA (reference sequence). With 0 bases removed from V and 2 bases from J, the gap between germline ends came to 11 bases. CDR3 length: 14 residues. CDR3 DNA: TGCAGTGCTAGAGATGTGCGGGCACCCTACGAGCAGTACTTC. This gives the protein CSARDVRAPYEQYF.

V gene TRBV24-1 combines with J gene TRBJ1-5; 7 bases map to TRBD1. Germline V CDR1 and CDR2: KGHDR, SFDVKD. The CDR3 loop spans 16 amino acids. V lost 3 bases, J lost 5 bases, and 9 bases stayed unmatched. The CDR3 DNA follows: TGTGCCACCAGTGATGGGGCAGGGGGAGGTTATCAGCCCCAGCATTTT. Encoded protein: CATSDGAGGGYQPQHF.

The rearrangement uses TRBV29-1 and TRBJ2-1, with TRBD2 matching 9 bases. V lost 4 bases and J lost 12; bases outside the gene matches: 13. CDR1 and CDR2 (germline): SQVTM, ANQGSEA. The CDR3 loop spans 14 amino acids. Written as DNA, the CDR3 is TGCAGCGTTGGTGCGACTAGCGGAAATGTGGGGCAGTTCTTC. This sequence encodes CSVGATSGNVGQFF.